Listed below are T cell receptor beta chains from one sample, sequenced in a study of T cells in Graves' hyperthyroidism and ophthalmopathy. Using its own MiXCR run on the multiplex PCR reads, TCRdb lists one record per CDR3 protein. The sample lists roughly 400,000 distinct CDR3 sequences; 11% to 15% were seen once. The specimen sequenced was blood. All receptors derive from a man between 50 and 59 years old with Graves' ophthalmopathy. CDR3s include the opening cysteine and the closing phenylalanine or tryptophan. The D gene is left open where the match is weak. Some rows mark clone size as missing; the rest say once, few, many or name a class of expanded clone.

d_call,v_call,j_call,clone_size,cdr3_nt,cdr3_aa
-,TRBV7-2,TRBJ1-3,few,TGTGCCAGCAGCTTAGAACTTTGGGGCGACTCTGGAAACACCATATATTTT,CASSLELWGDSGNTIYF
TRBD2,TRBV5-5,TRBJ2-7,-,TGTGCCAGCAGCTGGGGACCGGGACTAGCGGGAGACGAGCAGTACTTC,CASSWGPGLAGDEQYF
-,TRBV3-1,TRBJ1-2,many,TGTGCCAGCAGCCAGACTAACTATGGCTACACCTTC,CASSQTNYGYTF
TRBD1,TRBV4-2,TRBJ1-1,-,TGTGCCAGCAGCCAAGCTGAGGGACAGTGGGGCACTGAAGCTTTCTTT,CASSQAEGQWGTEAFF
-,TRBV5-1,TRBJ2-1,-,TGCGCCAGCAGCTCGGGACTTAACGATGAGCAGTTCTTC,CASSSGLNDEQFF
TRBD1,TRBV5-1,TRBJ1-1,many,TGCGCCAGCAGAAACACAGGGGGCACTGAAGCTTTCTTT,CASRNTGGTEAFF
-,TRBV7-9,TRBJ2-5,few,TGTGCCAGCAGCCAAAGACAGGAGCAAGAGACCCAGTACTTC,CASSQRQEQETQYF
-,TRBV20-1,TRBJ1-4,-,TGCAGTGCCCCCTTGGAGGGTGAAAAACTGTTTTTT,CSAPLEGEKLFF
-,TRBV6-1,TRBJ1-5,many,TGTGCCAGCAGAAACAGCCCGGGACACGATCTCAATCAGCCCCAGCATTTT,CASRNSPGHDLNQPQHF
TRBD2,TRBV3-1,TRBJ2-5,many,TGTGCCAGCAGCAAAACCGGGACTACCGAGACCCAGTACTTC,CASSKTGTTETQYF
TRBD1,TRBV19,TRBJ2-5,-,TGTGCCAGTAGACTCGACAGGGACCAAGAGACCCAGTACTTC,CASRLDRDQETQYF
-,TRBV4-2,TRBJ2-2,few,TGTGCCAGCAGCCAAGAGACCGACGGGGAGCTGTTTTTT,CASSQETDGELFF
-,TRBV28,TRBJ2-6,few,TGTGCCTGCGGTCTGCGGGGCATGAACTCTGGGGCCAACGTCCTGACTTTC,CACGLRGMNSGANVLTF
TRBD2,TRBV30,TRBJ2-3,many,TGTGCCTGGAGTGTACGGACTAGCGGGAGAGGTACGCAGTATTTT,CAWSVRTSGRGTQYF
TRBD1,TRBV24-1,TRBJ2-3,many,TGTGCCACCAGTGATTTCGGACAGGGGGGGGATACGCAGTATTTT,CATSDFGQGGDTQYF
-,TRBV29-1,TRBJ2-3,many,TGCAGCGTTTCTGAGGGGTCCACTAGCACAGATACGCAGTATTTT,CSVSEGSTSTDTQYF
TRBD1,TRBV20-1,TRBJ2-3,many,TGCAGTGCTAGGGGGACAGGGTTTCCAGATACGCAGTATTTT,CSARGTGFPDTQYF
-,TRBV12-3/TRBV12-4,TRBJ2-3,many,TGTGCCAGCAGTTTCAATAGTCATTCTCCAGATACGCAGTATTTT,CASSFNSHSPDTQYF
TRBD1,TRBV6-1,TRBJ2-1,-,TGTGCCAGCAGTTGGCTACAGGGGGCGGCCTACAATGAGCAGTTCTTC,CASSWLQGAAYNEQFF
-,TRBV28,TRBJ1-2,-,TGTGCCAGCAGTTTAGGGATACAGTTTGGCTACACCTTC,CASSLGIQFGYTF
-,TRBV2,TRBJ2-1,many,TGTGCCAGCAGTGATTTAGGAGGTCCTCACAATGAGCAGTTCTTC,CASSDLGGPHNEQFF
-,TRBV6-2/TRBV6-3,TRBJ2-3,many,TGTGCCAGCAGTTCCGGGGCGTCACGCGGGACGCAGTATTTT,CASSSGASRGTQYF
-,TRBV13,TRBJ2-7,many,TGTGCCAGCAGGAAGGCCGGGACGTCCTACGAGCAGTACTTC,CASRKAGTSYEQYF
TRBD1,TRBV12-3/TRBV12-4,TRBJ2-7,many,TGTGCCAGCAAACAACGACAGGGGAATTTCTACGAGCAGTACTTC,CASKQRQGNFYEQYF
-,TRBV18,TRBJ2-7,-,TGTGCCAGCTCACCACCGTTCATCCCGGGACATTTTTCCGAGCAGTACTTC,CASSPPFIPGHFSEQYF
-,TRBV2,TRBJ2-5,-,TGTGCCGGAACGGGAGATGCGGAGACCCAGTACTTC,CAGTGDAETQYF
TRBD1,TRBV10-2,TRBJ2-7,many,TGCGCCAGCAGCGGGACAGCCTACGAGCAGTACTTC,CASSGTAYEQYF
-,TRBV2,TRBJ1-1,many,TGTGCCAGCAGTGATCAGGGCAACACTGAAGCTTTCTTT,CASSDQGNTEAFF
TRBD1,TRBV10-3,TRBJ2-1,many,TGTGCCATCAGTAGCGGGGTTGACAGGGGGCAAAGAGGAGAGCAGTTCTTC,CAISSGVDRGQRGEQFF
-,TRBV7-9,TRBJ2-1,many,TGTGCCAGCAGCCCTAGGGCCCAACCCTACAATGAGCAGTTCTTC,CASSPRAQPYNEQFF
TRBD1,TRBV13,TRBJ2-7,many,TGTGCCAGCAGCCATTATGGGGGACAGGGGGCGTCCGAGCAGTACTTC,CASSHYGGQGASEQYF
-,TRBV27,TRBJ2-5,many,TGTGCCAGCAGTTTATCCGGCTCAGGGGTAGAGACCCAGTACTTC,CASSLSGSGVETQYF
TRBD1,TRBV7-6,TRBJ2-7,many,TGTGCCAGCAGGCCTACAGGGGGCCACGAGCAGTACTTC,CASRPTGGHEQYF
-,TRBV2,TRBJ2-2,-,TGTGTCAGCAGTGAAACTAGCCCCGCGAACACCGGGGAGCTGTTTTTT,CVSSETSPANTGELFF
TRBD1,TRBV12-3/TRBV12-4,TRBJ1-2,many,TGTGCCAGCAGTCTCAGACAGGGGAGCTTTGGTGGCTACACCTTC,CASSLRQGSFGGYTF
TRBD1,TRBV4-2,TRBJ1-2,many,TGTGCCAGCAGCCAATCTTCAGGGGGCTATGGCTACACCTTC,CASSQSSGGYGYTF
-,TRBV12-3/TRBV12-4,TRBJ2-7,many,TGTGCCAGCAGTGTACAGGGAAGCTCCTACGAGCAGTACTTC,CASSVQGSSYEQYF
-,TRBV10-1,TRBJ2-3,many,TGCGCCAGCAGTGAGTCGGGGCGGGATACGCAGTATTTT,CASSESGRDTQYF
-,TRBV30,TRBJ1-1,-,TGTGCCTGGAGTCTATGGGGCGGGGGTGAAGCTTTCTTT,CAWSLWGGGEAFF
TRBD2,TRBV12-5,TRBJ2-1,-,TGTGCTAGTGGTTTGGGCCGGGACTACAACAATGAGCAGTCCTTC,CASGLGRDYNNEQSF
TRBD1,TRBV5-1,TRBJ1-6,-,TGCGCCAGCAGCTTGGCTCAACCCGGGACAGGGGATTCACCCCTCCACTTT,CASSLAQPGTGDSPLHF
-,TRBV29-1,TRBJ2-1,-,TGCAGCGGGGAATACTACAATGAGCAGTTCTTC,CSGEYYNEQFF
-,TRBV20-1,TRBJ1-3,few,TGCAGTGCTAGAATGGGGGGACCGACTGGAAACACCATATATTTT,CSARMGGPTGNTIYF
TRBD2,TRBV7-3,TRBJ2-5,many,TGTGCCAGCAGCTCCATGGGACTAGCGGGTACAGAGACCCAGTACTTC,CASSSMGLAGTETQYF
-,TRBV5-1,TRBJ1-1,many,TGCGCCAGCAGCTTGCAATCAAGAATGAACACTGAAGCTTTCTTT,CASSLQSRMNTEAFF